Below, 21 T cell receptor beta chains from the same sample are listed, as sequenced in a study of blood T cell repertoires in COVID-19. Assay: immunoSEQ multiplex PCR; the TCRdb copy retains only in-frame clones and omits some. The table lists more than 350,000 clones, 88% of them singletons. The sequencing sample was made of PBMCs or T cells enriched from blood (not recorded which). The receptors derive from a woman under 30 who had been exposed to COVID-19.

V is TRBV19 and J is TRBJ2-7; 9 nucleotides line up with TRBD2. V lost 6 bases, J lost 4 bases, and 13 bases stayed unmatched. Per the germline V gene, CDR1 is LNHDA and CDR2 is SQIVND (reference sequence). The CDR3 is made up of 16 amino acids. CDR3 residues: CASSPPKGLAPYEQYF. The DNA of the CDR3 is TGTGCCAGTAGCCCTCCAAAGGGACTAGCACCGTACGAGCAGTACTTC.

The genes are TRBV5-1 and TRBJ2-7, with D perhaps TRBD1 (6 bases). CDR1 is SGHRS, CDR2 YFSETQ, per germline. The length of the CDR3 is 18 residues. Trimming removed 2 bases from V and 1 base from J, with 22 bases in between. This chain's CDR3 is CASSFYPVMTGKSYEQYF. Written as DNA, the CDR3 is TGCGCCAGCAGCTTCTACCCCGTGATGACAGGAAAGTCCTACGAGCAGTACTTC.

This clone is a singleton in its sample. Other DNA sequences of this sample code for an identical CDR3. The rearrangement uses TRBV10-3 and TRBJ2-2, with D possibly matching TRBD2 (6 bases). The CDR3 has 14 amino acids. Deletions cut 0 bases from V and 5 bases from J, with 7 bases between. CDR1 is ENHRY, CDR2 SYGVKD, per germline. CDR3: CAISESGGTGELFF. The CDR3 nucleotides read TGTGCCATCAGTGAGTCTGGGGGGACCGGGGAGCTGTTTTTT.

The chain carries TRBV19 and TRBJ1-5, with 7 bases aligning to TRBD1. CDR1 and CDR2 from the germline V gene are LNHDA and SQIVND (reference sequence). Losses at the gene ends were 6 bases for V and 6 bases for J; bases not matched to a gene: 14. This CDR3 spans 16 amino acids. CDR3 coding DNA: TGTGCCAGTAGCGTATATATGTGGGCAGGGGGTCAGCCCCAGCATTTT. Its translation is CASSVYMWAGGQPQHF.

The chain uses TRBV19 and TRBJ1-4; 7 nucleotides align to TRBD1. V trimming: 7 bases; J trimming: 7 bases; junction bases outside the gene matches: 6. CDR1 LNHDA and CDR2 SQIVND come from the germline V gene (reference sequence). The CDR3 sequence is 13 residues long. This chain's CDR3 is CASTRQGGEKLFF. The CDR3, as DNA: TGTGCCAGTACGAGGCAGGGGGGTGAAAAACTGTTTTTT.

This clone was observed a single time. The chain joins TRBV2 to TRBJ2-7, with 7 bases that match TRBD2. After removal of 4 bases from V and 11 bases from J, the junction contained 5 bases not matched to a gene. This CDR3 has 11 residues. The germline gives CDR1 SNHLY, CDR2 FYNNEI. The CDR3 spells CASSGGGWKYF. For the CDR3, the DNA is TGTGCCAGCAGTGGGGGAGGGTGGAAGTACTTC.

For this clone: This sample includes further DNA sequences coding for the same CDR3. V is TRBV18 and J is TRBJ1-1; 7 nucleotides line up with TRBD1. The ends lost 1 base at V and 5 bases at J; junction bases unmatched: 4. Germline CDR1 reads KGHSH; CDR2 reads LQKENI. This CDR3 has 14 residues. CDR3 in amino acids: CASSPQGARTEAFF. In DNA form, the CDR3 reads TGTGCCAGCTCACCACAGGGGGCCCGGACTGAAGCTTTCTTT.

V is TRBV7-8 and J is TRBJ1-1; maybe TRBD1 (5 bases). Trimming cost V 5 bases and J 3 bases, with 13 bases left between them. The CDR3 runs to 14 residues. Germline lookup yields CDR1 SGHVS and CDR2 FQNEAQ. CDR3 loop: CASSLPGGDTEAFF. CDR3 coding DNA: TGTGCCAGCAGCCTCCCCGGGGGTGACACTGAAGCTTTCTTT.

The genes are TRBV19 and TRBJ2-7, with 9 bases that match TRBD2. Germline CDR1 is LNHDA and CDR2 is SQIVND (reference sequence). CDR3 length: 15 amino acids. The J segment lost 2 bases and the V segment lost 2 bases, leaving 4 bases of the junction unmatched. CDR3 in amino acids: CASSIIAGAAYEQYF. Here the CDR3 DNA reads TGTGCCAGTAGTATAATAGCGGGAGCCGCCTACGAGCAGTACTTC.

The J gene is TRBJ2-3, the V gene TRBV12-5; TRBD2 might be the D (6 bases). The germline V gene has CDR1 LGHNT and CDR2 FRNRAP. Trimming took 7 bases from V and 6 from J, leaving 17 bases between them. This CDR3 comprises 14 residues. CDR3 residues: CASALGGAGDTQYF. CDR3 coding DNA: TGTGCTAGTGCTTTAGGAGGGGCCGGGGATACGCAGTATTTT.

The CDR3 region has the DNA TGTGCCAGCAGCTTAGGGCGGGGGCCCCAAGAGACCCAGTACTTC. Encoded protein: CASSLGRGPQETQYF. The chain has TRBV13 and TRBJ2-5; weak D call: TRBD2 (7 bases). V was cut by 0 bases and J by 1 base, with 9 bases left in between. Germline V lookup: CDR1 PRHDT, CDR2 FYEKMQ (reference sequence). The CDR3 runs 15 residues.

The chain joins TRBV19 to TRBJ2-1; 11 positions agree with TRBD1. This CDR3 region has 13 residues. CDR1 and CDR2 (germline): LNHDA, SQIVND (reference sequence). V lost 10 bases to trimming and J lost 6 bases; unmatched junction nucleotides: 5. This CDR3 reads CATGQGAINEQFF. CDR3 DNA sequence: TGTGCCACCGGACAGGGGGCCATCAATGAGCAGTTCTTC. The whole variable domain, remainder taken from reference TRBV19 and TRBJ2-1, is DGGITQSPKYLFRKEGQNVTLSCEQNLNHDAMYWYRQDPGQGLRLIYYSQIVNDFQKGDIAEGYSVSREKKESFPLTVTSAQKNPTAFYLCATGQGAINEQFFGPGTRLTVL.

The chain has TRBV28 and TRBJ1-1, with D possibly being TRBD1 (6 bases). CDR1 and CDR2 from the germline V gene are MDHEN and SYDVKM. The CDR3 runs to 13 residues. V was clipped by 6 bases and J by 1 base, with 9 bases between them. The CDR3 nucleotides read TGTGCCAGCAGACTACAGGGGAACACTGAAGCTTTCTTT. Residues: CASRLQGNTEAFF.

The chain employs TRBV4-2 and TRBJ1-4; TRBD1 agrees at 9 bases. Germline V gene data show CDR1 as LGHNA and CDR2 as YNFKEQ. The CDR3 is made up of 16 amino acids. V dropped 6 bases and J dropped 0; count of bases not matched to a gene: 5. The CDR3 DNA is TGTGCCAGCAGTGGGACAGGGCTGTCAACTAATGAAAAACTGTTTTTT. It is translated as CASSGTGLSTNEKLFF.

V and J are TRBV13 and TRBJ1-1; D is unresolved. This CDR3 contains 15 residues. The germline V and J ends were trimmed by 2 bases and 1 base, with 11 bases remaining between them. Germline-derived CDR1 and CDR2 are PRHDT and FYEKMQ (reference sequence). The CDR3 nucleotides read TGTGCCAGCAGCTTATGGGGAGTTGGGAACACTGAAGCTTTCTTT. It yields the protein CASSLWGVGNTEAFF.

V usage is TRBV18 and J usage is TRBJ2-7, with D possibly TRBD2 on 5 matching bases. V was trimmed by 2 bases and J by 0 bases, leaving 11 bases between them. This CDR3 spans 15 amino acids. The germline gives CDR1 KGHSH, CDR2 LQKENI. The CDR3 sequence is CASSPSSGTSYEQYF. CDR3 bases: TGTGCCAGCTCACCATCCTCGGGAACCTCCTACGAGCAGTACTTC.

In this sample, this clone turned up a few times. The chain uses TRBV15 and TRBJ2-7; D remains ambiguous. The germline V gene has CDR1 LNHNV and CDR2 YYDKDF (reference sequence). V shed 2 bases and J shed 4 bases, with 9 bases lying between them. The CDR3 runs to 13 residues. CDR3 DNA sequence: TGTGCCACCAGCAGATCCCCAACTTACGAGCAGTACTTC. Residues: CATSRSPTYEQYF.

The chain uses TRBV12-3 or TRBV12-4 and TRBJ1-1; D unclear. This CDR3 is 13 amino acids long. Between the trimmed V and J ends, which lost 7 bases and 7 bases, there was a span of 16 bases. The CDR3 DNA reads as TGTGCCAGCATTTATACCGGTAATCATGAAGCTTTCTTT. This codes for CASIYTGNHEAFF.

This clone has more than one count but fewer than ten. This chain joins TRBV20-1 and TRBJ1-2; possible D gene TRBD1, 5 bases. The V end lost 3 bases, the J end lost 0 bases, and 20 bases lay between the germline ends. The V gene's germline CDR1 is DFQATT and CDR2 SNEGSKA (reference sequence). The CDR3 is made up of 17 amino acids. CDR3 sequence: CSASWVAAGRTNYGYTF. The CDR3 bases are TGCAGTGCTAGTTGGGTCGCGGCAGGGCGGACTAACTATGGCTACACCTTC.

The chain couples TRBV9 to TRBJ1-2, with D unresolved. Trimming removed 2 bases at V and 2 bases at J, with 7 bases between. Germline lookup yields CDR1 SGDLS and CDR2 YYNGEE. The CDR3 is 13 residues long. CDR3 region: CASSVLENYGYTF. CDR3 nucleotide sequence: TGTGCCAGCAGCGTGTTAGAAAACTATGGCTACACCTTC. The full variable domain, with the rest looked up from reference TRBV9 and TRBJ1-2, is DSGVTQTPKHLITATGQRVTLRCSPRSGDLSVYWYQQSLDQGLQFLIQYYNGEERAKGNILERFSAQQFPDLHSELNLSSLELGDSALYFCASSVLENYGYTFGSGTRLTVV.

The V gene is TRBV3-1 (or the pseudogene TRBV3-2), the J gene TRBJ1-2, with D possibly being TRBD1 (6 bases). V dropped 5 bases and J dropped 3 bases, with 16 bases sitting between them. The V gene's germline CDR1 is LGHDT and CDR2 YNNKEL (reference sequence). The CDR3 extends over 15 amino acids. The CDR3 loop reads CASSWKQGDHYGYTF. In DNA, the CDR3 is TGTGCCAGCAGCTGGAAACAGGGAGATCACTATGGCTACACCTTC.